This T cell receptor beta chain was captured in a study of T cells in Graves' hyperthyroidism and ophthalmopathy. The CDR3 has 14 amino acids. Per the germline V gene, CDR1 is SGHAT and CDR2 is FQDESV (reference sequence). Trimming took 4 bases from V and 2 from J, leaving 12 bases between them. Amplification of TCR beta CDR3 regions was performed using RNA transcripts as template. The HTBI set primed first-round TCR CDR3 RT-PCR. TCRdb analysed the multiplex PCR reads with MiXCR anew, one entry per CDR3 protein. Altogether 300,000 to 450,000 distinct CDR3 sequences are present, just under 25% being singletons, with the ten largest covering 73%. This clonotype was found a few times. Cells are PBMCs isolated from approximately 9.2 ml of fresh blood.

The sample was blood. The sequence came from a man in his fifties with Graves' hyperthyroidism. V usage is TRBV11-1 and J usage is TRBJ2-7; D unclear. CDR3 amino acids: CASSSPETTYEQYF. The CDR3 nucleotides read TGTGCCAGCAGCTCTCCTGAGACAACCTACGAGCAGTACTTC.